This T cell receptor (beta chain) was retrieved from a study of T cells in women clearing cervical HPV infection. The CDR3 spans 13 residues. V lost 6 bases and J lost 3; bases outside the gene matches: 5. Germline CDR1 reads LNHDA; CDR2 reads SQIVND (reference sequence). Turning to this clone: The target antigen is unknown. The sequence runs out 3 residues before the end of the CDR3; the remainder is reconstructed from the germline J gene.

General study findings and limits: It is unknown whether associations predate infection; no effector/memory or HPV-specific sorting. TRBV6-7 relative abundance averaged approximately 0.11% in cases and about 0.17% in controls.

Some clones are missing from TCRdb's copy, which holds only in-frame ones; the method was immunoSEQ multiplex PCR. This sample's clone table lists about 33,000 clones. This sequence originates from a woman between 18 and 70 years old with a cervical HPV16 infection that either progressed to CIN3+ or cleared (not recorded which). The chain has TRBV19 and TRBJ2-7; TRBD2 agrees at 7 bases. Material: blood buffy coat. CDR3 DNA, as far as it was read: TGTGCCAGTAGGAGGGGAGGGAACTACGAG. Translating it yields CASRRGGNYE. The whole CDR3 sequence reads CASRRGGNYEQYF.